This T cell receptor beta chain stems from a study of OX40 agonist ivuxolimab in advanced cancers. Study summary: Hepatocellular carcinoma, melanoma, renal cell or head and neck cancer was diagnosed in the dose-escalation patients. Earlier treatment with anti-PD-1, anti-PD-L1 or anti-CTLA-4 was permitted, and 35% to 45% had received some.

V lost 3 bases to trimming and J lost 1 base; unmatched junction nucleotides: 5. Germline CDR1 is SGHAT and CDR2 is FQDESV (reference sequence). The CDR3 runs 15 residues. Sequencing was performed with immunoSEQ multiplex PCR; in TCRdb, only in-frame clones are kept and a portion is missing. The table shows roughly 67,000 clones, with roughly 86% occurring only once. In the case of this clone: Its antigen is not identified.

Broader study findings: Not determined was the antigen specificity of the expanded peripheral T cells.

This receptor was identified in an adult with an advanced solid tumor such as melanoma, head and neck, liver or kidney cancer. The chain recombines TRBV11-1 with TRBJ1-1, with TRBD1 matching over 7 bases. This sample comprised CD4+ or CD8+ T cells sorted from blood, obtained in a trial of the OX40 agonist ivuxolimab. The CDR3 protein is CASSFAGTANTEAFF. Here the CDR3 DNA reads TGTGCCAGCAGCTTTGCCGGGACAGCGAACACTGAAGCTTTCTTT. Full variable domain (missing parts from reference TRBV11-1 and TRBJ1-1): EAEVAQSPRYKITEKSQAVAFWCDPISGHATLYWYRQILGQGPELLVQFQDESVVDDSQLPKDRFSAERLKGVDSTLKIQPAELGDSAMYLCASSFAGTANTEAFFGQGTRLTVV.